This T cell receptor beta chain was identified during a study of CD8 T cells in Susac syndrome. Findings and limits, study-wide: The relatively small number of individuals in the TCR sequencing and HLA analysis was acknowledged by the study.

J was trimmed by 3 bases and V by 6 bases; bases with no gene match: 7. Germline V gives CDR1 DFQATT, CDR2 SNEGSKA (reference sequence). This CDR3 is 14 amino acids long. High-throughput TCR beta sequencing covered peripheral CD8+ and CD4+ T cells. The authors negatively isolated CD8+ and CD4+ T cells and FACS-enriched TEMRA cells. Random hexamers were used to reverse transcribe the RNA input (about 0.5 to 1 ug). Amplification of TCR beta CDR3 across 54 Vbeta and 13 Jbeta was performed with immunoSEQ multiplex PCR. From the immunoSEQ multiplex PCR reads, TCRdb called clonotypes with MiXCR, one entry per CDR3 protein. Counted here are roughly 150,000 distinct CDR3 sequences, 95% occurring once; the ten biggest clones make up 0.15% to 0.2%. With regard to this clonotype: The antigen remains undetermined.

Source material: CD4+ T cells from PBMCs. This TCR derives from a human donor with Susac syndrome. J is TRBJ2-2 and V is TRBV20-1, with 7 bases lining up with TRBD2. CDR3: CSAPLAADTGELFF. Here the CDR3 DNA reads TGCAGTGCCCCTCTAGCGGCGGACACCGGGGAGCTGTTTTTT.